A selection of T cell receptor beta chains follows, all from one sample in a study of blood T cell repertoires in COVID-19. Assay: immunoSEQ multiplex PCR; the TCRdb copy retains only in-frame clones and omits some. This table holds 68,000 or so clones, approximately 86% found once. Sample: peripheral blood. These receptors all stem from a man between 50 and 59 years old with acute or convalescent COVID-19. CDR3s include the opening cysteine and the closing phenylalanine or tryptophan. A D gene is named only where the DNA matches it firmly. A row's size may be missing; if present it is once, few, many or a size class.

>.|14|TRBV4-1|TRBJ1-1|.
CASSQVRAGVEAFF
TGCGCCAGCAGCCAAGTTCGGGCAGGGGTTGAAGCTTTCTTT
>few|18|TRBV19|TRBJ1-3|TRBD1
CASSIGSGQGHSGNTIYF
TGTGCCAGTAGTATAGGGTCGGGACAGGGGCACTCTGGAAACACCATATATTTT
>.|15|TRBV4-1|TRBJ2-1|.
CASSQMTDSYNEQFF
TGCGCCAGCAGCCAAATGACAGACTCCTACAATGAGCAGTTCTTC
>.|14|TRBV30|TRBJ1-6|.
CAWNSGFPTSPLHF
TGTGCCTGGAATTCAGGGTTCCCAACTTCACCCCTCCACTTT
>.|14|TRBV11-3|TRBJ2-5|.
CASSRRGEGETQYF
TGTGCCAGCAGCCGGCGGGGCGAGGGGGAGACCCAGTACTTC
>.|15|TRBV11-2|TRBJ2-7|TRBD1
CASSLVVGQGYEQYF
TGTGCCAGCAGCTTAGTGGTGGGACAGGGCTACGAGCAGTACTTC
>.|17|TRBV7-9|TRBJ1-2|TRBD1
CASSSFQQQGQFYGYTF
TGTGCCAGCAGCTCATTCCAACAGCAGGGACAGTTCTATGGCTACACCTTC
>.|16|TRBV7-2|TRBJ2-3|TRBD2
CASSTGLAGGLDTQYF
TGTGCCAGCAGCACGGGACTAGCGGGAGGTTTGGATACGCAGTATTTT
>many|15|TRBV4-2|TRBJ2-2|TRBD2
CASSQGSGEAGELFF
TGTGCCAGCAGCCAAGGTAGCGGGGAGGCCGGGGAGCTGTTTTTT
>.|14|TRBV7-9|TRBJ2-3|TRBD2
CANTLAGDTDTQYF
TGTGCCAACACACTAGCGGGAGACACAGATACGCAGTATTTT
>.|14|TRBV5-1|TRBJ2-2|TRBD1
CASSVQGANGELFF
TGCGCCAGCAGCGTACAGGGGGCGAACGGGGAGCTGTTTTTT
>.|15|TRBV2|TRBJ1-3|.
CASSDPRVGGNTIYF
TGTGCCAGCAGTGATCCCAGGGTCGGTGGAAACACCATATATTTT
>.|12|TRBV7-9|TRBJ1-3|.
CASSLGLASIYF
TGTGCCAGCAGCTTAGGGTTGGCAAGCATATATTTT
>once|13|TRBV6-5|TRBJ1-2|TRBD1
CASSLGQAYGYTF
TGTGCCAGCAGTCTCGGACAGGCCTATGGCTACACCTTC
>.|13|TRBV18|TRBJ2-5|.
CASSPGQKETQYF
TGTGCCAGCTCACCCGGACAGAAAGAGACCCAGTACTTC
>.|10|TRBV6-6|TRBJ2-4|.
CASSYSQQYF
TGTGCCAGCAGTTACTCCCAACAGTACTTC